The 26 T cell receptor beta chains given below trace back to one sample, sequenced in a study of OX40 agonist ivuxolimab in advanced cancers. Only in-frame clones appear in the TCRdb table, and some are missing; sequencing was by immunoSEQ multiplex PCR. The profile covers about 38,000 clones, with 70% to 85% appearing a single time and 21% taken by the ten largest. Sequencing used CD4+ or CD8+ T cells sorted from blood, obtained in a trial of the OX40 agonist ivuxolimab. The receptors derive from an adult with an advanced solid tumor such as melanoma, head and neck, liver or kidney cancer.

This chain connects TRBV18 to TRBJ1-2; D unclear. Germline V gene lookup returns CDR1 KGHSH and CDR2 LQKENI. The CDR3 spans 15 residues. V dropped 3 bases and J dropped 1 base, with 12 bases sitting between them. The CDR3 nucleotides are TGTGCCAGCTCACCTCCCGGACGGTATAACTATGGCTACACCTTC. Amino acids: CASSPPGRYNYGYTF.

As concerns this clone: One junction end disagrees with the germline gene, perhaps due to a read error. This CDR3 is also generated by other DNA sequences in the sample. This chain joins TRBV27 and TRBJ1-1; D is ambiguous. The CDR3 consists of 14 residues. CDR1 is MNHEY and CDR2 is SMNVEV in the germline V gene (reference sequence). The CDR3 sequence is CASSSRVMNTEAFF. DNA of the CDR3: TGTGCCAGCAGTTCCAGAGTTATGAACACTGAAGCCTTCTTT.

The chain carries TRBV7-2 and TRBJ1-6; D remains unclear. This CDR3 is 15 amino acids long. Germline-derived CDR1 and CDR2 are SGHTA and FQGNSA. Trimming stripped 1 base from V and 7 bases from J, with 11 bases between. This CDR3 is CASSLGRRANSPLHF. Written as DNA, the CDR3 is TGTGCCAGCAGCTTAGGCAGGCGGGCAAATTCACCCCTCCACTTT.

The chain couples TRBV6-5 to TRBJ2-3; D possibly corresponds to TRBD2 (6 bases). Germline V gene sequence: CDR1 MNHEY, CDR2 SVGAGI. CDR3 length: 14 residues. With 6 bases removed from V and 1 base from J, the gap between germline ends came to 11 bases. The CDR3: CASRVGGGTDTQYF. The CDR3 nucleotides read TGTGCCAGCAGGGTGGGGGGAGGCACAGATACGCAGTATTTT.

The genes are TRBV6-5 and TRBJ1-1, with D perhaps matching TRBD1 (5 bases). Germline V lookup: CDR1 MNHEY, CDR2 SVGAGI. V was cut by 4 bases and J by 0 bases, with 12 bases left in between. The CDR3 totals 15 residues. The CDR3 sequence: CASSSIQGMNTEAFF. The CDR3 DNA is TGTGCCAGCAGTTCAATCCAGGGTATGAACACTGAAGCTTTCTTT.

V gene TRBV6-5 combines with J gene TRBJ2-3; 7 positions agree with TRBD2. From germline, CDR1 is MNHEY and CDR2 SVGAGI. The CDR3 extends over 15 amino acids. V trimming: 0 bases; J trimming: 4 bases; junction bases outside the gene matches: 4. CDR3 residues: CASSYSTSLSDTQYF. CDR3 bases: TGTGCCAGCAGTTACTCGACTAGCCTGTCAGATACGCAGTATTTT.

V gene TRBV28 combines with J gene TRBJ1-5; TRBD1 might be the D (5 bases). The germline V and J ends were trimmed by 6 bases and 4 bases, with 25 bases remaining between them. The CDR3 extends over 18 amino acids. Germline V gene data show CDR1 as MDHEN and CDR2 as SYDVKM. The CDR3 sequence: CASSSAGGLPGGNQPQHF. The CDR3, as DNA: TGTGCCAGCAGCTCTGCCGGAGGACTCCCGGGGGGGAATCAGCCCCAGCATTTT.

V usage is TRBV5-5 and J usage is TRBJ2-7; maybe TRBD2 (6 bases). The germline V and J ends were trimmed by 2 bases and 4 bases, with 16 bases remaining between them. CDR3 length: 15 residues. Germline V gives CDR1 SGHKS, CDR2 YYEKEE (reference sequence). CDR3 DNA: TGTGCCAGCAGCTTCCGTTTCGGGCGGGGATACGAGCAGTACTTC. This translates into CASSFRFGRGYEQYF.

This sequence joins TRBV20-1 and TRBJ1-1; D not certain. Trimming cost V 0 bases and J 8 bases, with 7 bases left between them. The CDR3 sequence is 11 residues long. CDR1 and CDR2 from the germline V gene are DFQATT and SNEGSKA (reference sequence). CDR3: CSARESTEAFF. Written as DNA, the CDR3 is TGCAGTGCTAGAGAGTCCACAGAAGCTTTCTTT.

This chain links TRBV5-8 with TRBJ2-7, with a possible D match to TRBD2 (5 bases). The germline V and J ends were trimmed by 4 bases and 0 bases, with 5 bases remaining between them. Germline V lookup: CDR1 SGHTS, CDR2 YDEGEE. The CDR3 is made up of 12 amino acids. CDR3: CASSRDSYEQYF. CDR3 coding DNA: TGTGCCAGCAGCCGGGACTCCTACGAGCAGTACTTC.

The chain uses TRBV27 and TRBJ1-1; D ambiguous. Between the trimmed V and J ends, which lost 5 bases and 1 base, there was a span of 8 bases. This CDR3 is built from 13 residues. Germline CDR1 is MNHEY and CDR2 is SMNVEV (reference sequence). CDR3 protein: CASSPPGNTEAFF. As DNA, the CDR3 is TGTGCCAGCAGTCCTCCCGGGAACACTGAAGCTTTCTTT.

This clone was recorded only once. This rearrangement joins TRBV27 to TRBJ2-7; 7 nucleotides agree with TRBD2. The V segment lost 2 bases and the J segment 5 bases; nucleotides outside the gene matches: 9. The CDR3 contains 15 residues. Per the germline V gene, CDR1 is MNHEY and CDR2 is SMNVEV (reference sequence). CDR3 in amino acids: CASSLGASGTNEQYF. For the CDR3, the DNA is TGTGCCAGCAGTTTAGGGGCTAGCGGTACTAACGAGCAGTACTTC.

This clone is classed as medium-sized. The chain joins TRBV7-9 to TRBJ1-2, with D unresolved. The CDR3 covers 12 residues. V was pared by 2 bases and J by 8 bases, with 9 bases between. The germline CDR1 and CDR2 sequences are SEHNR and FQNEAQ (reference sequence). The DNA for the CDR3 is TGTGCCAGCAGCTTATGGGGAAGAGGCTACACCTTC. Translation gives CASSLWGRGYTF.

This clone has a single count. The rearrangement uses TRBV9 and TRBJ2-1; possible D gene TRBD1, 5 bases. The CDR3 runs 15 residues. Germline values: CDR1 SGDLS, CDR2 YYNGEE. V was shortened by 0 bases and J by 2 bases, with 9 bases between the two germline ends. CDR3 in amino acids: CASSVGPGTYNEQFF. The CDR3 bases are TGTGCCAGCAGCGTAGGTCCAGGGACCTACAATGAGCAGTTCTTC.

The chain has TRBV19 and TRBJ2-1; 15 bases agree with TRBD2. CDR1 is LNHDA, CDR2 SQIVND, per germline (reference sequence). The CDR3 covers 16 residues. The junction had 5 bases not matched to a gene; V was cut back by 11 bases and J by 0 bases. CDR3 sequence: CASGTSGRYSYNEQFF. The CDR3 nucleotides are TGTGCCTCAGGGACTAGCGGGAGGTACTCCTACAATGAGCAGTTCTTC.

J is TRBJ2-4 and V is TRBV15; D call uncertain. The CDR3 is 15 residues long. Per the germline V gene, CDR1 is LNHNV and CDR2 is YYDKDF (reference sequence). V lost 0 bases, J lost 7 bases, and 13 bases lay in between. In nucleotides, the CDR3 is TGTGCCACCAGCAGAGATCAAGGTAGCCTGAACATTCAGTACTTC. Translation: CATSRDQGSLNIQYF. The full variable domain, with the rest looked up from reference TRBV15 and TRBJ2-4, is DAMVIQNPRYQVTQFGKPVTLSCSQTLNHNVMYWYQQKSSQAPKLLFHYYDKDFNNEADTPDNFQSRRPNTSFCFLDIRSPGLGDTAMYLCATSRDQGSLNIQYFGAGTRLSVL.

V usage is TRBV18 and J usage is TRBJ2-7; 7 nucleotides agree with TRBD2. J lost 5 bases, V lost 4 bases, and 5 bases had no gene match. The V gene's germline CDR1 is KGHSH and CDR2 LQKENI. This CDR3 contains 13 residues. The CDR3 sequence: CASSLTRGDEQYF. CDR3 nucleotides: TGTGCCAGCTCACTCACACGGGGGGACGAGCAGTACTTC.

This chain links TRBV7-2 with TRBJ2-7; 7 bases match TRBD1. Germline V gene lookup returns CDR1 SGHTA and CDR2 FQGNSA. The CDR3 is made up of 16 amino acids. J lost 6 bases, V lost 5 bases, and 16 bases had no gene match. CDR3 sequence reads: CASSQGLRQGSLEQYF. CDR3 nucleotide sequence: TGTGCCAGCAGCCAAGGTCTGAGACAGGGCTCTCTCGAGCAGTACTTC.

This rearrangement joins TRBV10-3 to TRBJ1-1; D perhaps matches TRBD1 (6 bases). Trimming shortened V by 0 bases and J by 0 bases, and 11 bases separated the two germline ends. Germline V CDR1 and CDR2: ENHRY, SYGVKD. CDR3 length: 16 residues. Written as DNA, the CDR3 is TGTGCCATCAGTGAGTCCCTGACAGGTATGAACACTGAAGCTTTCTTT. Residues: CAISESLTGMNTEAFF.

The CDR3 DNA is TGCAGTGCTAGTTTAGAGTACGAGCAGTACTTC. This encodes CSASLEYEQYF. The V call is TRBV20-1, the J call TRBJ2-7, with no clear D. Germline V gene data show CDR1 as DFQATT and CDR2 as SNEGSKA (reference sequence). The CDR3 contains 11 residues. V lost 3 bases to trimming and J lost 4 bases, with 7 bases between them.

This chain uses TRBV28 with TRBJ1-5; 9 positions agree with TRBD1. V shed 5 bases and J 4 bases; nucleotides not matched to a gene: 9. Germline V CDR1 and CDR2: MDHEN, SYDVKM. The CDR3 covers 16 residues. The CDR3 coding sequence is TGTGCCAGCAGTCCTTGGGGACAGGGCGATAATCAGCCCCAGCATTTT. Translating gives CASSPWGQGDNQPQHF.

CDR3 loop: CASSSPQGAQGNTEAFF. The CDR3 DNA sequence: TGTGCCAGCAGCTCTCCGCAGGGGGCGCAAGGGAACACTGAAGCTTTCTTT. The rearrangement joins TRBV5-4 to TRBJ1-1; 8 nucleotides match TRBD1. The CDR3 is 17 residues long. Germline V gene data show CDR1 as SGHNT and CDR2 as YYREEE (reference sequence). V lost 3 bases and J lost 1; bases outside the gene matches: 11.

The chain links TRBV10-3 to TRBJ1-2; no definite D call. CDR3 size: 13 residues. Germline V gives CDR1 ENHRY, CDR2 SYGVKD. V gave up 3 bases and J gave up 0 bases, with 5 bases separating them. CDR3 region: CAISDQANYGYTF. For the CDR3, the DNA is TGTGCCATCAGTGACCAGGCTAACTATGGCTACACCTTC.

The CDR3 loop reads CASSPPAGTSYGYTF. The DNA for the CDR3 is TGTGCCAGCTCACCACCGGCAGGCACCAGCTATGGCTACACCTTC. The J gene is TRBJ1-2, the V gene TRBV18; D gene uncertain. Germline CDR1 KGHSH, CDR2 LQKENI. The CDR3 length is 15 residues. Trimming removed 0 bases from V and 4 bases from J, with 12 bases in between.

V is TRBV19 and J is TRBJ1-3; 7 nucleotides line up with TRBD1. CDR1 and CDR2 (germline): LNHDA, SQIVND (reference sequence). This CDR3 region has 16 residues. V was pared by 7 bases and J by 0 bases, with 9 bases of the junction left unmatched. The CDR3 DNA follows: TGTGCCAGTAAGGCCGCGGGACAGAGCTCTGGAAACACCATATATTTT. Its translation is CASKAAGQSSGNTIYF.

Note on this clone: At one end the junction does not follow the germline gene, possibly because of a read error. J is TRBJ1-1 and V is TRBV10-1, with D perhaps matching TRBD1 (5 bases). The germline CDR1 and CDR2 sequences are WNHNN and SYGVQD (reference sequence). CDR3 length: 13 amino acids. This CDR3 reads CAVGRERWGEAFF. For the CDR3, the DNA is TGTGCCGTAGGCAGGGAACGGTGGGGTGAAGCTTTCTTT.